This T cell receptor (beta chain) was profiled in a study of Ad26.COV2.S vaccination and SARS-CoV-2 variants. The treatment here: around 19 received Ad26.COV2.S at low or high dose, single or two shots; 5 received placebo; per-sample allocation not given. Day 63 following the first vaccine or placebo injection was when the samples were taken. Clones were sequenced by immunoSEQ multiplex PCR, and TCRdb holds only the in-frame ones, with some missing. The sample has approximately 300,000 clones, about 85% seen once; the top ten hold approximately 2%. From germline, CDR1 is SEHNR and CDR2 FQNEAQ (reference sequence). The CDR3 spans 13 residues. Trimming shortened V by 5 bases and J by 8 bases, and 15 bases separated the two germline ends.

This TCR derives from a person aged 18-60 years who received the Ad26.COV2.S COVID-19 vaccine or a placebo. The rearrangement uses TRBV7-9 and TRBJ1-1, with D uncertain. Here the sequenced sample was peripheral blood, taken in a trial of Ad26.COV2.S vaccine versus placebo. In DNA form, the CDR3 reads TGTGCCAGCAGCCCGGACGCTCGAGGGGAAGCTTTCTTT. It yields the protein CASSPDARGEAFF.